The 30 T cell receptor beta chains reported below all come from one sample, sequenced in a study of CD8 T cells in ankylosing spondylitis. TCRdb reanalysed the 5' RACE reads using MiXCR and keeps one entry per CDR3 protein. The sample yields 150,000 to 200,000 distinct CDR3 sequences, roughly 12% seen once. What was sequenced was blood, either unsorted or a sorted T cell fraction (not recorded which). These receptors all come from a male donor with ankylosing spondylitis or in good health (not recorded which).

This chain joins TRBV19 and TRBJ2-1, with D maybe TRBD1 (5 bases). The CDR3 is made up of 15 amino acids. CDR1 and CDR2 (germline): LNHDA, SQIVND (reference sequence). Trimming cost V 0 bases and J 3 bases, with 9 bases left between them. CDR3 protein: CASSIEAGNYNEQFF. CDR3 DNA sequence: TGTGCCAGTAGTATAGAGGCAGGGAACTACAATGAGCAGTTCTTC.

The CDR3 here is CASSWGDGTDTQYF. The CDR3 nucleotides read TGTGCCAGCAGCTGGGGGGACGGCACAGATACGCAGTATTTT. The V call is TRBV5-5, the J call TRBJ2-3; possible D gene TRBD2, 6 bases. Germline assignment: CDR1 SGHKS and CDR2 YYEKEE (reference sequence). The CDR3 is 14 amino acids. Deletions cut 3 bases from V and 1 base from J, with 9 bases between. The variable domain in full, with the rest retrieved from reference TRBV5-5 and TRBJ2-3, is DAGVTQSPTHLIKTRGQQVTLRCSPISGHKSVSWYQQVLGQGPQFIFQYYEKEERGRGNFPDRFSARQFPNYSSELNVNALLLGDSALYLCASSWGDGTDTQYFGPGTRLTVL.

The sample holds a few counts of this clonotype. J is TRBJ2-2 and V is TRBV12-3 or TRBV12-4; TRBD1 matches 7 bases. V lost 3 bases, J lost 1 base, and 5 bases stayed unmatched. The CDR3 is 16 amino acids. The CDR3 bases are TGTGCCAGCAGTTTTGCGACAGGGAGGAACACCGGGGAGCTGTTTTTT. Amino acids: CASSFATGRNTGELFF.

This clonotype appeared many times. The chain links TRBV4-3 to TRBJ1-1; the match to TRBD1 covers 8 bases. J gave up 3 bases and V 3 bases, and 9 bases lay outside the gene matches. Germline V lookup: CDR1 LGHNA, CDR2 YSLEER. The CDR3 has 16 amino acids. The CDR3 is CASSHILQGAYTEAFF. In DNA form, the CDR3 reads TGCGCCAGCAGCCACATACTCCAGGGGGCGTACACTGAAGCTTTCTTT.

The rearrangement links TRBV12-3 or TRBV12-4 to TRBJ2-7, with 7 bases matching TRBD2. The V gene end was trimmed by 6 bases and the J gene end by 2 bases; junction bases not matched to a gene: 7. The CDR3 covers 14 residues. The CDR3 DNA reads TGTGCCAGCAGCCCGGGGGGAGGGCCCTACGAGCAGTACTTC. The encoded protein is CASSPGGGPYEQYF.

This chain connects TRBV3-1 to TRBJ1-2; 7 nucleotides line up with TRBD1. The CDR3 loop spans 14 amino acids. V lost 0 bases to trimming and J lost 6 bases; unmatched junction nucleotides: 4. CDR1 and CDR2 from the germline V gene are LGHDT and YNNKEL (reference sequence). As DNA, the CDR3 is TGTGCCAGCAGCCAAGAAGCCAGGGGGGATGGCTACACCTTC. It translates to CASSQEARGDGYTF.

This clonotype has ten or more counts. The CDR3 here is CASSPGAGRNTEAFF. The CDR3 nucleotides read TGTGCCAGCAGTCCCGGGGCAGGGCGGAACACTGAAGCTTTCTTT. The chain is built from TRBV6-1 and TRBJ1-1; D perhaps matches TRBD1 (5 bases). This CDR3 spans 15 amino acids. Trimming took 5 bases from V and 1 from J, leaving 14 bases between them. From germline, CDR1 is MNHNS and CDR2 SASEGT.

This clonotype has ten or more counts. The chain has TRBV3-1 and TRBJ1-1; possible D gene TRBD1, 5 bases. CDR3 length equals 14 residues. CDR1 and CDR2 (germline): LGHDT, YNNKEL (reference sequence). Trimming cost V 4 bases and J 5 bases, with 14 bases left between them. The CDR3 DNA is TGTGCCAGCAGCCCACGAAGCGGGGGGACTGAAGCTTTCTTT. It yields the protein CASSPRSGGTEAFF.

At least ten counts were recorded for this clonotype. The chain is built from TRBV6-5 and TRBJ1-2; TRBD1 aligns across 12 bases. The CDR3 totals 12 residues. Germline-derived CDR1 and CDR2 are MNHEY and SVGAGI. After removal of 6 bases from V and 12 bases from J, the junction contained 5 bases not matched to a gene. CDR3 DNA: TGTGCCAGCAGAACCGGGACAGGGGGCGACACCTTC. Amino acids: CASRTGTGGDTF.

This clonotype was observed a handful of times. The chain carries TRBV7-2 and TRBJ2-7, with D unclear. Between the trimmed V and J ends, which lost 2 bases and 5 bases, there was a span of 19 bases. The CDR3 extends over 16 amino acids. From germline, CDR1 is SGHTA and CDR2 FQGNSA. The CDR3 sequence: CASSLRFNWGSNEQYF. The CDR3 nucleotides are TGTGCCAGCAGCTTACGCTTTAACTGGGGAAGTAACGAGCAGTACTTC. The full variable domain, in which reference TRBV7-2 and TRBJ2-7 provide the parts outside the CDR3, is GAGVSQSPSNKVTEKGKDVELRCDPISGHTALYWYRQSLGQGLEFLIYFQGNSAPDKSGLPSDRFSAERTGGSVSTLTIQRTQQEDSAVYLCASSLRFNWGSNEQYFGPGTRLTVT.

In this sample, this clonotype turned up a few times. The CDR3: CSARDRGSSANSPLHF. In nucleotides, the CDR3 is TGCAGTGCTAGAGATAGGGGGTCTAGCGCTAATTCACCCCTCCACTTT. The chain has TRBV20-1 and TRBJ1-6, with a possible D match to TRBD1 (6 bases). CDR1 is DFQATT and CDR2 is SNEGSKA in the germline V gene (reference sequence). The CDR3 consists of 16 residues. Trimming took off 0 bases at V and 6 bases at J, with 15 bases between the two ends.

This clonotype was recorded many times. This sequence joins TRBV20-1 and TRBJ1-6; maybe TRBD1 (6 bases). The germline CDR1 and CDR2 sequences are DFQATT and SNEGSKA (reference sequence). This CDR3 spans 16 amino acids. The ends were cut back, 0 bases at V and 7 bases at J, with 16 bases in the middle. The CDR3 loop reads CSARDPLGGANSPLHF. CDR3 in DNA: TGCAGTGCTAGAGACCCGTTGGGGGGCGCCAATTCACCCCTCCACTTT.

The chain combines TRBV7-2 with TRBJ2-7; no clear D. Germline V gives CDR1 SGHTA, CDR2 FQGNSA. Trimming pared 0 bases from V and 4 bases from J, leaving 13 bases between. The CDR3 is made up of 15 amino acids. The CDR3 DNA follows: TGTGCCAGCAGCTTAGCGTTAGGCACAGAATACGAGCAGTACTTC. Translating it yields CASSLALGTEYEQYF.

This clonotype was detected ten times or more. This chain joins TRBV5-1 and TRBJ2-2; 7 bases match TRBD2. The CDR3 spans 14 residues. CDR1 is SGHRS and CDR2 is YFSETQ in the germline V gene. With 2 bases clipped from V and 5 bases from J, the junction kept 3 bases outside the gene matches. The CDR3 loop is CASSFRGRTGELFF. CDR3 DNA: TGCGCCAGCAGCTTTCGCGGGAGAACCGGGGAGCTGTTTTTT.

There are many counts of this clonotype. The chain recombines TRBV20-1 with TRBJ2-1, with 13 positions matching TRBD2. CDR3 length equals 18 residues. CDR1 DFQATT and CDR2 SNEGSKA come from the germline V gene (reference sequence). V dropped 7 bases and J dropped 8; count of bases not matched to a gene: 20. The CDR3 DNA sequence: TGCAGTGTCGGGACTAGCGGGGTTAGTCAACTGAACGGCGATGAGCAGTTCTTC. Translation: CSVGTSGVSQLNGDEQFF.

This clonotype was observed many times. The chain employs TRBV2 and TRBJ2-1; D is ambiguous. The germline V and J ends were trimmed by 1 base and 1 base, with 8 bases remaining between them. The germline V gene encodes CDR1 SNHLY and CDR2 FYNNEI. CDR3 length: 15 residues. CDR3 sequence: CASSEVTSSYNEQFF. The CDR3 DNA reads TGTGCCAGCAGTGAAGTAACCAGTTCCTACAATGAGCAGTTCTTC.

The sample holds many counts of this clonotype. V gene TRBV5-1 combines with J gene TRBJ2-2, with D unresolved. Looked up from germline, CDR1 is SGHRS and CDR2 is YFSETQ. The length of the CDR3 is 13 residues. Between the trimmed V and J ends, which lost 0 bases and 5 bases, there was a span of 5 bases. The CDR3 bases are TGCGCCAGCAGCTTGGCTCCGACCGGGGAGCTGTTTTTT. It codes for CASSLAPTGELFF. Full variable domain (remainder filled in from reference TRBV5-1 and TRBJ2-2): KAGVTQTPRYLIKTRGQQVTLSCSPISGHRSVSWYQQTPGQGLQFLFEYFSETQRNKGNFPGRFSGRQFSNSRSEMNVSTLELGDSALYLCASSLAPTGELFFGEGSRLTVL.

The chain employs TRBV11-2 and TRBJ2-3; D is unresolved. The V gene lost 5 bases and the J gene lost 3 bases, with 9 bases spanning the gap. Germline V gene sequence: CDR1 SGHAT, CDR2 FQNNGV. The CDR3 covers 13 residues. The DNA for the CDR3 is TGTGCCAGCAGCCGAGATCGGACAGATACGCAGTATTTT. Translating gives CASSRDRTDTQYF. Variable domain in full (rest from reference TRBV11-2 and TRBJ2-3): EAGVAQSPRYKIIEKRQSVAFWCNPISGHATLYWYQQILGQGPKLLIQFQNNGVVDDSQLPKDRFSAERLKGVDSTLKIQPAKLEDSAVYLCASSRDRTDTQYFGPGTRLTVL.

This chain connects TRBV20-1 to TRBJ2-1, with D perhaps matching TRBD2 (7 bases). The germline V gene encodes CDR1 DFQATT and CDR2 SNEGSKA (reference sequence). V lost 6 bases, J lost 6 bases, and 18 bases lay in between. This CDR3 region has 14 residues. CDR3 loop: CSARTGGPINEQFF. The DNA of the CDR3 is TGCAGTGCCCGGACGGGGGGCCCTATCAATGAGCAGTTCTTC.

The table lists this clonotype with a count of one. At one end the junction does not follow the germline gene, possibly because of a read error. The chain employs TRBV29-1 and TRBJ2-2, with 8 bases matching TRBD2. The CDR3 runs 15 residues. The germline V gene encodes CDR1 SQVTM and CDR2 ANQGSEA. CDR3 region: CSVEAAGRGTGEPFF. The DNA for the CDR3 is TGCAGCGTTGAAGCGGCCGGGAGGGGCACCGGGGAGCCGTTTTTT.

This clonotype was recorded at least ten times. V is TRBV29-1 and J is TRBJ2-1, with TRBD1 matching over 10 bases. The germline CDR1 and CDR2 sequences are SQVTM and ANQGSEA. The CDR3 is made up of 15 amino acids. Germline trimming cut 2 bases from V and 6 bases from J; bases unmatched to any gene: 7. Here the CDR3 DNA reads TGCAGCGTTGAATTGGACAGGGGGGTCGGCAATGAGCAGTTCTTC. It translates to CSVELDRGVGNEQFF.

This clonotype has a count of ten or more. The chain combines TRBV14 with TRBJ2-7; the match to TRBD2 covers 9 bases. This CDR3 comprises 15 residues. J gave up 6 bases and V 3 bases, and 9 bases lay outside the gene matches. Germline loops: CDR1 SGHDN, CDR2 FVKESK. CDR3 region: CASSHSGLAGIEQYF. The CDR3, as DNA: TGTGCCAGCAGCCATTCGGGACTAGCAGGAATCGAGCAGTACTTC.

There are many counts of this clonotype. This chain links TRBV10-3 with TRBJ2-1; D possibly corresponds to TRBD1 (5 bases). The germline V gene encodes CDR1 ENHRY and CDR2 SYGVKD. This CDR3 spans 11 amino acids. V lost 8 bases and J lost 4, with 6 bases in between. The CDR3: CAIRQYNEQFF. CDR3 DNA: TGTGCCATCCGACAGTACAATGAGCAGTTCTTC.

J is TRBJ1-5 and V is TRBV7-9; D gene ambiguous. The CDR3 contains 14 residues. The V gene lost 1 base and the J gene lost 1 base, with 5 bases spanning the gap. Germline CDR1 SEHNR, CDR2 FQNEAQ (reference sequence). The DNA of the CDR3 is TGTGCCAGCAGCTTAGATCTGAGCAATCAGCCCCAGCATTTT. It is translated as CASSLDLSNQPQHF.

This chain uses TRBV11-2 with TRBJ1-1; no clear D gene. Looked up from germline, CDR1 is SGHAT and CDR2 is FQNNGV. The germline V and J ends were trimmed by 2 bases and 0 bases, with 7 bases remaining between them. The CDR3 consists of 14 residues. For the CDR3, the DNA is TGTGCCAGCAGCTTACTTAGAGTGAACACTGAAGCTTTCTTT. It is translated as CASSLLRVNTEAFF.

Comments on this clonotype: A much bigger clone sits one base away, suggesting this may be a read error. The genes are TRBV15 and TRBJ2-3; the D call may be TRBD1 or TRBD2 (5 bases each). Germline lookup yields CDR1 LNHNV and CDR2 YYDKDF (reference sequence). The CDR3 runs 14 residues. With 0 bases removed from V and 4 bases from J, the gap between germline ends came to 8 bases. The CDR3 reads CATSREWGPDTQYF. Here the CDR3 DNA reads TGTGCCACCAGCAGAGAGTGGGGACCAGATACGCAGTATTTT.

As for this clonotype: It may be a read error: a sequence one base away is much more abundant. V usage is TRBV6-1 and J usage is TRBJ1-1; 9 bases fit TRBD1. The V gene end was trimmed by 7 bases and the J gene end by 0 bases; junction bases not matched to a gene: 9. The germline V gene has CDR1 MNHNS and CDR2 SASEGT. The CDR3 is made up of 16 amino acids. The CDR3 spells CASKETGGRLNTEAFF. CDR3 in DNA: TGTGCCAGCAAAGAGACAGGGGGTAGGCTGAACACTGAAGCTTTCTTT.

This clonotype was counted a single time. The chain uses TRBV5-1 and TRBJ2-3; 9 nucleotides align to TRBD1. Germline CDR1 and CDR2: SGHRS and YFSETQ. The CDR3 totals 14 residues. V lost 2 bases and J lost 6; bases outside the gene matches: 4. The CDR3 DNA reads as TGCGCCAGCAGCTTACAGGGGGCACCCGATACGCAGTATTTT. Its protein is CASSLQGAPDTQYF.

The chain uses TRBV7-2 and TRBJ2-5; the match to TRBD2 covers 10 bases. Looked up from germline, CDR1 is SGHTA and CDR2 is FQGNSA. This CDR3 spans 16 amino acids. V was clipped by 2 bases and J by 2 bases; unmatched bases: 5. The CDR3, as DNA: TGTGCCAGCAGCTTACAGGCTAGCGGGGGACAAGAGACCCAGTACTTC. This encodes CASSLQASGGQETQYF.

This clonotype was observed a few times. The rearrangement joins TRBV29-1 to TRBJ2-1; D possibly corresponds to TRBD2 (5 bases). This CDR3 is 17 amino acids long. V lost 3 bases and J lost 0, with 18 bases in between. Germline lookup yields CDR1 SQVTM and CDR2 ANQGSEA. CDR3 bases: TGCAGCGTTGAGGGAGCTCTCCGGCGAAGCTCCTACAATGAGCAGTTCTTC. This gives the protein CSVEGALRRSSYNEQFF.